Below, 5 T cell receptor beta chains from the same sample are listed, as sequenced in a study of shared clonotypes between healthy human individuals. Profiled with immunoSEQ multiplex PCR; TCRdb holds only in-frame clones, not every one. The sample includes some 900,000 clones, less than 85% of them seen just once. Sequencing was performed on memory CD4+ T cells sorted from blood. The sample's subset: CD45RA-negative fraction. The receptors stem from a man in his late teens or twenties in good health.

The J gene is TRBJ2-2, the V gene TRBV5-1; D possibly matches TRBD1 or TRBD2 (5 bases each). V lost 4 bases, J lost 5 bases, and 18 bases lay in between. CDR3 length: 16 residues. Germline CDR1 and CDR2: SGHRS and YFSETQ. The CDR3 loop is CASSQGTKLFTGELFF. CDR3 DNA sequence: TGCGCCAGCAGCCAAGGGACCAAGCTCTTTACCGGGGAGCTGTTTTTT.

V is TRBV2 and J is TRBJ1-3, with 12 bases aligning to TRBD1. V shed 3 bases and J 0 bases; nucleotides not matched to a gene: 12. This CDR3 region has 20 residues. Germline CDR1 SNHLY, CDR2 FYNNEI. The CDR3 region is CASSDRGQGARALSGNTIYF. CDR3 DNA sequence: TGTGCCAGCAGTGACCGGGGACAGGGGGCTCGCGCCCTCTCTGGAAACACCATATATTTT.

CDR3 DNA sequence: TGCGCCAGAGTACAGGGGGCAGGCAATCAGCCCCAGCATTTT. This sequence encodes CARVQGAGNQPQHF. This chain joins TRBV5-1 and TRBJ1-5; 9 bases align to TRBD1. The CDR3 has 14 amino acids. V shed 8 bases, J shed 2 bases, and the junction held 5 bases outside the gene matches. Germline values: CDR1 SGHRS, CDR2 YFSETQ.

The chain recombines TRBV10-1 with TRBJ2-1, with TRBD2 matching over 10 bases. Germline assignment: CDR1 WNHNN and CDR2 SYGVQD (reference sequence). The CDR3 loop spans 14 amino acids. V dropped 8 bases and J dropped 9; count of bases not matched to a gene: 10. This chain's CDR3 is CASGAGGSESEQFF. CDR3 DNA: TGCGCCAGCGGAGCGGGGGGGTCGGAAAGTGAGCAGTTCTTC.

This clone was observed a few times. The CDR3 bases are TGTGCCAGCAGTGAACCCGGCGGGGAGCTGTTTTTT. Its protein is CASSEPGGELFF. This sequence joins TRBV6-1 and TRBJ2-2; no reliable D call. Germline V gene data show CDR1 as MNHNS and CDR2 as SASEGT. Trimming took 2 bases from V and 7 from J, leaving 5 bases between them. The CDR3 sequence is 12 residues long.